At least ten counts were recorded for the clone carrying this T cell receptor beta chain. The antigen is unknown. Germline CDR1 is SGHVS and CDR2 is FQNEAQ. Trimming took 1 base from V and 1 from J, leaving 6 bases between them. The CDR3 is made up of 14 amino acids. TCRdb reanalysed the PCR reads using MiXCR and keeps one entry per CDR3 protein. The sample has just over 40,000 distinct CDR3 sequences, around a sixth seen once. This specimen comes from a study of molecular identifiers for immune sequencing clone quantification. Points from the study as a whole: Spiked Jurkat TCR RNA originating from one cell could reportedly be identified amid approximately 900,000 naive cells. Identical barcode-sharing TCR molecules could lead to underestimated sizes for highly expanded clones. Clones carrying above 20 RNA copies accounted for over 97% of effector molecules, under 1% in naive cells.

CD8+CD4-CCR7+CD45RA+ sorting gave the naive CD8 T cells. J is TRBJ2-3 and V is TRBV7-8; the D is unclear. The receptor comes from a human donor in good health. Some libraries in this study had Jurkat cell RNA spiked in. Sample: naive CD8+ T cells from blood, with Jurkat cell RNA spiked in. This sample's subset: FACS-sorted CD8+CD4-CCR7+CD45RA+ naive T cells. CDR3 amino acids: CASSLGRGTDTQYF. In nucleotides, the CDR3 is TGTGCCAGCAGCTTAGGACGGGGCACAGATACGCAGTATTTT.